The 9 T cell receptor beta chains below were found in one sample sequenced in a study of shared clonotypes between healthy human individuals. Here immunoSEQ multiplex PCR was the method, and the copy in TCRdb shows in-frame clones only, minus some. Altogether over 850,000 clones are present, about 84% being singletons, with the ten largest covering 0.6% to 0.75%. Sequencing was performed on memory CD4+ T cells from PBMCs. Regarding subset: CD45RA-negative fraction. The origin of the receptors is a man younger than 30 in good health. Some clones in this sample may be carry-over from other donors' samples.

This chain joins TRBV2 and TRBJ1-3; D possibly corresponds to TRBD1 (5 bases). Germline V lookup: CDR1 SNHLY, CDR2 FYNNEI. This CDR3 has 15 residues. V was trimmed by 4 bases and J by 1 base, leaving 11 bases between them. Written as DNA, the CDR3 is TGTGCCAGCAGTGCCGGGGCGCAATCTGGAAACACCATATATTTT. Encoded protein: CASSAGAQSGNTIYF.

This sequence joins TRBV28 and TRBJ1-3; tentatively, D is TRBD1 (6 bases). The germline V gene has CDR1 MDHEN and CDR2 SYDVKM. Trimming pared 7 bases from V and 0 bases from J, leaving 13 bases between. The CDR3 is 15 amino acids. CDR3 sequence reads: CASKYDRSSGNTIYF. The CDR3 region has the DNA TGTGCCAGCAAATATGACAGGAGCTCTGGAAACACCATATATTTT.

The V call is TRBV28, the J call TRBJ2-4; 7 positions agree with TRBD1. V shed 6 bases and J 0 bases; nucleotides not matched to a gene: 8. From germline, CDR1 is MDHEN and CDR2 SYDVKM. The CDR3 has 16 amino acids. CDR3 in amino acids: CASRIQGSIAKNIQYF. CDR3 DNA sequence: TGTGCCAGCAGGATACAGGGGAGTATAGCCAAAAACATTCAGTACTTC.

The chain couples TRBV6-1 to TRBJ2-7; D is undetermined. V was trimmed by 7 bases and J by 0 bases, leaving 10 bases between them. This CDR3 is 13 amino acids long. CDR1 MNHNS and CDR2 SASEGT come from the germline V gene. In DNA form, the CDR3 reads TGTGCCAGCATTGAGTTCAGCTCCTACGAGCAGTACTTC. This encodes CASIEFSSYEQYF.

In DNA form, the CDR3 reads TGTGCCAGCAGTCCCCGAGACAGGGGCTCCTGGGGCTACACCTTC. Its protein product is CASSPRDRGSWGYTF. The rearrangement links TRBV27 to TRBJ1-2; the match to TRBD1 covers 8 bases. J lost 8 bases, V lost 5 bases, and 13 bases had no gene match. The length of the CDR3 is 15 residues. Germline-derived CDR1 and CDR2 are MNHEY and SMNVEV (reference sequence).

J is TRBJ2-7 and V is TRBV7-8; possible D gene TRBD1, 6 bases. Germline values: CDR1 SGHVS, CDR2 FQNEAQ. The CDR3 is made up of 15 amino acids. The V gene lost 5 bases and the J gene lost 0 bases, with 14 bases spanning the gap. CDR3 protein: CASSPPGRGSYEQYF. Written as DNA, the CDR3 is TGTGCCAGCAGCCCGCCTGGCAGGGGCTCCTACGAGCAGTACTTC. The full variable domain, in which reference TRBV7-8 and TRBJ2-7 provide the parts outside the CDR3, is GAGVSQSPRYKVAKRGQDVALRCDPISGHVSLFWYQQALGQGPEFLTYFQNEAQLDKSGLPSDRFFAERPEGSVSTLKIQRTQQEDSAVYLCASSPPGRGSYEQYFGPGTRLTVT.

CDR3 sequence (DNA): TGTGCCAGCAGCCACAAAGTCCCGGGACAGGGTTGGGCTGAAGCTTTCTTT. Encoded protein: CASSHKVPGQGWAEAFF. V gene TRBV11-1 combines with J gene TRBJ1-1; 9 bases line up with TRBD1. The CDR3 sequence is 17 residues long. The J segment lost 6 bases and the V segment lost 5 bases, leaving 16 bases of the junction unmatched. Germline-derived CDR1 and CDR2 are SGHAT and FQDESV (reference sequence).

A note on this clone: The same CDR3 also results from other DNA sequences found in this sample. This rearrangement joins TRBV19 to TRBJ1-5, with D perhaps matching TRBD1 (5 bases). The germline gives CDR1 LNHDA, CDR2 SQIVND (reference sequence). The CDR3 sequence is 15 residues long. V lost 1 base, J lost 0 bases, and 7 bases lay in between. CDR3 nucleotides: TGTGCCAGTAGTATAGGAGGACATAGCAATCAGCCCCAGCATTTT. It encodes CASSIGGHSNQPQHF.

The CDR3 DNA reads as TGTGCCAGCAGCTTAGAAAGCGGCCGGAACACCGGGGAGCTGTTTTTT. It specifies CASSLESGRNTGELFF. This rearrangement joins TRBV7-6 to TRBJ2-2; D is possibly TRBD2 (5 bases). The CDR3 sequence is 16 residues long. V lost 1 base and J 1 base, leaving 10 bases between the germline ends. Germline CDR1 is SGHVS and CDR2 is FNYEAQ. Combining the CDR3 with reference TRBV7-6 and TRBJ2-2 gives the whole variable domain GAGVSQSPRYKVTKRGQDVALRCDPISGHVSLYWYRQALGQGPEFLTYFNYEAQQDKSGLPNDRFSAERPEGSISTLTIQRTEQRDSAMYRCASSLESGRNTGELFFGEGSRLTVL.